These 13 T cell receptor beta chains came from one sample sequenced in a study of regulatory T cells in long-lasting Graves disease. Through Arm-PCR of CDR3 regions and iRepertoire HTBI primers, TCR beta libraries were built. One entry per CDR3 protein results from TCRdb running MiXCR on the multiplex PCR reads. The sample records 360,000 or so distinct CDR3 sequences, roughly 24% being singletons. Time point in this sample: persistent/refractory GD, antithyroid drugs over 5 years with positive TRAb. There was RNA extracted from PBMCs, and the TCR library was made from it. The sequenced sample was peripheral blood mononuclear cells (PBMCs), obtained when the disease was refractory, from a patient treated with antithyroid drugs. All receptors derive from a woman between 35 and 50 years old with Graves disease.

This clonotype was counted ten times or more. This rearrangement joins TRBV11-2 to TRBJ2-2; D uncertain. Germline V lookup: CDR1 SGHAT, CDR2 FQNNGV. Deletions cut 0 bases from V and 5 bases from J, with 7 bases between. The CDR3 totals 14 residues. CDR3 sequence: CASSLDEVTGELFF. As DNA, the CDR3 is TGTGCCAGCAGCTTAGACGAAGTAACCGGGGAGCTGTTTTTT.

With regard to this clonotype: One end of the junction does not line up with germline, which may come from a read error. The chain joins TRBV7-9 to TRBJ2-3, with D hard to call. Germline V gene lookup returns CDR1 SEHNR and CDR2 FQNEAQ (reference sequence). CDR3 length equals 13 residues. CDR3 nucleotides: TGTACCAGCAGCCCCCCGAGCACAGATACGCAGTATTTT. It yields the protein CTSSPPSTDTQYF.

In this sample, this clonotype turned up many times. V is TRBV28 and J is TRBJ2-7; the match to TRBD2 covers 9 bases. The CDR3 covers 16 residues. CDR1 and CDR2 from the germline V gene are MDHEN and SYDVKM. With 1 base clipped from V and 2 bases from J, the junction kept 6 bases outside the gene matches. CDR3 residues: CASSLSVAGATYEQYF. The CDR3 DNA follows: TGTGCCAGCAGTTTATCCGTAGCGGGAGCCACCTACGAGCAGTACTTC. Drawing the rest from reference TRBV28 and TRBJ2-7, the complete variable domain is DVKVTQSSRYLVKRTGEKVFLECVQDMDHENMFWYRQDPGLGLRLIYFSYDVKMKEKGDIPEGYSVSREKKERFSLILESASTNQTSMYLCASSLSVAGATYEQYFGPGTRLTVT.

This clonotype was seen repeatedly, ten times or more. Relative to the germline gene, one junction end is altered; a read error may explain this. CDR3 nucleotides: TGTGCCAACAGCTTAGCTCCGAACACCGGGGAGCTGTTTTTT. Its protein is CANSLAPNTGELFF. This sequence joins TRBV7-6 and TRBJ2-2; no definite D call. This CDR3 contains 14 residues. In germline, CDR1 is SGHVS, CDR2 FNYEAQ.

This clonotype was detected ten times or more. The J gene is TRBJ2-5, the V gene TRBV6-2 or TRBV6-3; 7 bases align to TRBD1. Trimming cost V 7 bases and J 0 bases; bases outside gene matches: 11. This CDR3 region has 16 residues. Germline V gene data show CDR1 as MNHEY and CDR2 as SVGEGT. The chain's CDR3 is CASTAVRDSYQETQYF. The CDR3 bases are TGTGCCAGCACCGCTGTTCGGGACAGCTACCAAGAGACCCAGTACTTC.

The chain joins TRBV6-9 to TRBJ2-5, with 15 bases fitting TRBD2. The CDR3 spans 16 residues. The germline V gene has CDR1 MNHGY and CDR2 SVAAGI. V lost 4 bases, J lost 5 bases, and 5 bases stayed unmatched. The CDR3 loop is CASSSPGLAGGETQYF. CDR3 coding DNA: TGTGCCAGCAGTTCCCCGGGACTAGCGGGAGGCGAGACCCAGTACTTC.

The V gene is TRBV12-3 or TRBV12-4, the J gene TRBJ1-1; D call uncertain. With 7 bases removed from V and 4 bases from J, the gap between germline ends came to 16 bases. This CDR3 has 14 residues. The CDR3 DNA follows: TGTGCCAGCACCCATGGCGGGGTGAGCACTGAAGCTTTCTTT. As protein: CASTHGGVSTEAFF.

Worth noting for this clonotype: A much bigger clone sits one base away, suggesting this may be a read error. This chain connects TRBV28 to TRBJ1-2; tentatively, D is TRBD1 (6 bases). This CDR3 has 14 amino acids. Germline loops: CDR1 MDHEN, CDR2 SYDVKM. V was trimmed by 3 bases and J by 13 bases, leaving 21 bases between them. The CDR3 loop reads CASSFSGTPSNVTF. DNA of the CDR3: TGTGCCAGCAGTTTTTCTGGGACACCATCAAATGTCACCTTC.

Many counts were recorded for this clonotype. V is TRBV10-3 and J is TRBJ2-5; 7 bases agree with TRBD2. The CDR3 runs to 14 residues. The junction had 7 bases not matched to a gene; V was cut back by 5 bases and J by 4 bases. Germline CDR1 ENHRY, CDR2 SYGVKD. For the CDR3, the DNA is TGTGCCATCAGTCCAGCGGGATCGGCAGAGACCCAGTACTTC. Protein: CAISPAGSAETQYF.

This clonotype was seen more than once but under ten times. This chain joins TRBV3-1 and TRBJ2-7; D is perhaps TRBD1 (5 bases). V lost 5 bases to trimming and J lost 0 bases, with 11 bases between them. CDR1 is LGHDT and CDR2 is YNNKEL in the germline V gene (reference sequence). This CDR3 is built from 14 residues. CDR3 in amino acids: CASSWGVSSYEQYF. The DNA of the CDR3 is TGTGCCAGCAGCTGGGGCGTGAGCTCCTACGAGCAGTACTTC.

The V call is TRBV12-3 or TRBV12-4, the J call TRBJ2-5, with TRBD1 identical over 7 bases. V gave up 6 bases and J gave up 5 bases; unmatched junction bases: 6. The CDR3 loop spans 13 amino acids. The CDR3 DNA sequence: TGTGCCAGCAGCAACAGGGGTTGGGAGACCCAGTACTTC. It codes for CASSNRGWETQYF.

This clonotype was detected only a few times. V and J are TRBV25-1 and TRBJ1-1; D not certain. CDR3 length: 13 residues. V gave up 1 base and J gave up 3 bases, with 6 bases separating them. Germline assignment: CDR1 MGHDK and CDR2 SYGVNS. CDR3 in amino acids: CASSESWDTEAFF. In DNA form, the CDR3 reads TGTGCCAGCAGTGAATCATGGGACACTGAAGCTTTCTTT.

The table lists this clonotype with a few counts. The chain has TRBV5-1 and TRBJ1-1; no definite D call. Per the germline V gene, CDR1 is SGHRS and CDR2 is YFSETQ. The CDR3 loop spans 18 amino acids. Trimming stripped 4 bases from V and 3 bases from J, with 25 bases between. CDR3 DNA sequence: TGCGCCAGCAGCCTTTGGACCTCTTGGTCGGCGCGCTACACTGAAGCTTTCTTT. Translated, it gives CASSLWTSWSARYTEAFF.